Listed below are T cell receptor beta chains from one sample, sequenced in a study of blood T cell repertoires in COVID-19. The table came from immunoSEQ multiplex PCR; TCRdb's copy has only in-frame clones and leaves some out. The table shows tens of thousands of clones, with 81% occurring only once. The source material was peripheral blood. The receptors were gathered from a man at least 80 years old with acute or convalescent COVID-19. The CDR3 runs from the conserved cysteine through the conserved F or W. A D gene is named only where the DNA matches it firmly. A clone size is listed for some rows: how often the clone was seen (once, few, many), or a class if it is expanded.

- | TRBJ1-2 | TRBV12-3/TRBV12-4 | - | CASRRDTYGYTF | TGTGCCAGCAGGCGGGATACCTATGGCTACACCTTC
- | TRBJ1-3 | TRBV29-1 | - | CSFRGSTGNTIYF | TGCAGCTTTAGAGGGTCTACTGGAAACACCATATATTTT
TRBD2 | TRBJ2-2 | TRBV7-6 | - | CASSLRTSGSGTGELFF | TGTGCCAGCAGCCTCAGGACTAGCGGGAGCGGCACCGGGGAGCTGTTTTTT
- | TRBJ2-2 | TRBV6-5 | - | CASSYFSGELFF | TGTGCCAGCAGTTATTTCTCCGGGGAGCTGTTTTTT
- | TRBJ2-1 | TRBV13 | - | CASSFLGLSSYNEQFF | TGTGCCAGCAGCTTCCTAGGACTCAGCTCCTACAATGAGCAGTTCTTC
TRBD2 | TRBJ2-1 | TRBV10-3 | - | CAIGGLAGGGEQFF | TGTGCCATCGGTGGACTAGCGGGAGGTGGTGAGCAGTTCTTC
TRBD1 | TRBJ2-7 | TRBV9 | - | CASSTGQGSYEQYF | TGTGCCAGCAGCACGGGACAGGGGTCCTACGAGCAGTACTTC
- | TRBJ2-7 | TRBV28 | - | CASSLTYEQYF | TGTGCCAGCAGTCTTACTTACGAGCAGTACTTC
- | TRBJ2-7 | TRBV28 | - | CASSSGQPYEQYF | TGTGCCAGCAGTTCGGGACAACCCTACGAGCAGTACTTC
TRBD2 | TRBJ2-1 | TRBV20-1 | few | CSASTSGRSNEQFF | TGCAGTGCTAGTACCAGCGGGAGAAGCAATGAGCAGTTCTTC
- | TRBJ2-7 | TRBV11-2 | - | CASSPSTVYEQYF | TGTGCCAGCAGCCCCTCGACAGTATACGAGCAGTACTTC
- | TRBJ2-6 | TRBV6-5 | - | CASSRSGANVLTF | TGTGCCAGCTCCAGGTCTGGGGCCAACGTCCTGACTTTC
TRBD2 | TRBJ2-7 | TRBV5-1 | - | CASSGTGTSGPPQYF | TGCGCCAGCAGCGGAACCGGGACTAGCGGGCCTCCTCAGTACTTC
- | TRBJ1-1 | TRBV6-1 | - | CASSEAGRLEHWAFF | TGTGCCAGCAGTGAAGCCGGCAGGCTTGAACACTGGGCTTTCTTT
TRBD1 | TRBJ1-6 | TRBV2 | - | CASRSGTGDSPLHF | TGTGCCAGCAGGTCCGGGACAGGGGATTCACCCCTCCACTTT
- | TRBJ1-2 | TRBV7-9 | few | CASSLAPTELNYGYTF | TGTGCCAGCAGCTTAGCGCCCACAGAACTTAACTATGGCTACACCTTC
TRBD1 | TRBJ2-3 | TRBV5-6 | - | CASNTIGQGDGTQYF | TGTGCCAGCAACACCATCGGACAGGGTGACGGGACGCAGTATTTT
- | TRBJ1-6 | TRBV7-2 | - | CASSPGTGFPSPLHF | TGTGCCAGCAGCCCTGGTACAGGGTTCCCTTCACCCCTCCACTTT
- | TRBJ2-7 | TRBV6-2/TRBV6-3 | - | CASSDLAWRYEQYF | TGTGCCAGCAGTGACCTAGCGTGGAGGTACGAGCAGTACTTC
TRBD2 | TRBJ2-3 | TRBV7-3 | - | CASSLGLAADTQYF | TGTGCCAGCAGCTTAGGACTAGCGGCAGATACGCAGTATTTT
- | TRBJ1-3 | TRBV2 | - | CASSRGGAGGNTIYF | TGTGCCAGCAGTCGCGGGGGGGCGGGTGGAAACACCATATATTTT
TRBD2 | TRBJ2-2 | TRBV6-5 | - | CASSSRGGNTGELFF | TGTGCCAGCAGTTCTCGGGGGGGAAACACCGGGGAGCTGTTTTTT
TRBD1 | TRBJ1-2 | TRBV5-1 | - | CASRPGTAATYYGYTF | TGCGCCAGCAGACCCGGGACAGCCGCTACGTACTATGGCTACACCTTC
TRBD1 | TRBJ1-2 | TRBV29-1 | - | CSAFYRGGYTF | TGCAGCGCGTTTTACAGGGGCGGCTACACCTTC
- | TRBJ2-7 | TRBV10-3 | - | CAISEGQPGEQYF | TGTGCCATCAGTGAGGGACAGCCGGGGGAGCAGTACTTC
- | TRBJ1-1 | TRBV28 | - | CASSNSETEAFF | TGTGCCAGCAGCAACTCCGAGACTGAAGCTTTCTTT
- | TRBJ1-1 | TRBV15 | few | CATRLPWDTEAFF | TGTGCCACCCGACTCCCCTGGGACACTGAAGCTTTCTTT
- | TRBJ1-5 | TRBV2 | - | CASSEATPNQPQHF | TGTGCCAGCAGTGAAGCGACACCCAATCAGCCCCAGCATTTT
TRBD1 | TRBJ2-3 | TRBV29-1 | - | CSVVGQGAADTQYF | TGCAGCGTTGTGGGACAGGGGGCGGCAGATACGCAGTATTTT